This is a list of T cell receptor beta chains from one sample in a study of T-cell reconstitution after alpha-beta-depleted transplantation in children. TCRdb recomputed calls from the PCR reads with MiXCR, one row per CDR3 protein. The sample includes approximately 400,000 distinct CDR3 sequences, 16% of them seen just once. Sequencing was performed on PBMCs, mostly from graft donor cells, taken 360 days after TCRalphabeta/CD19-depleted stem cell transplant. These TCRs come from a boy under two years old who had a stem cell transplant for Wiskott-Aldrich syndrome, so the T cells may come from the graft donor. The CDR3 runs from the conserved cysteine through the conserved F or W. The D gene is left open where the match is weak. Only part of the rows carry a size: once, few, many, or a class if the clone is expanded.

v_gene,abundance,j_gene,d_gene,CDR3nt,CDR3aa
TRBV5-1,few,TRBJ2-3,-,TGCGCCAGCACCAGGGGGAGGGGGCTTGACACAGATACGCAGTATTTT,CASTRGRGLDTDTQYF
TRBV6-2/TRBV6-3,few,TRBJ2-1,-,TGTGCCAGCAGTTTTTCGCTTGGATCCTCATGGTACAATGAGCAGTTCTTC,CASSFSLGSSWYNEQFF
TRBV27,few,TRBJ2-7,TRBD2,TGTGCCAGCAGTTTAGGAGCGGGGGGCCGGAGCTCCTACGAGCAGTACTTC,CASSLGAGGRSSYEQYF
TRBV7-8,few,TRBJ2-2,TRBD1,TGTGCCAGCAGCTTAGGACAGGGAAGCGGGGAGCTGTTTTTT,CASSLGQGSGELFF
TRBV2,-,TRBJ2-7,TRBD2,TGTGCCAGCAGTGAAAACCTTGGGACTAGCTCGTCCTACGAGCAGTACTTC,CASSENLGTSSSYEQYF
TRBV20-1,-,TRBJ2-5,TRBD2,TGCAGTGCCGAAGAAGGGACTAGCGGGAGATTTCGAGAGACCCAGTACTTC,CSAEEGTSGRFRETQYF
TRBV5-1,few,TRBJ2-7,TRBD1,TGCGCCAGCGGACAGGGGATACCCTCCTACGAGCAGTACTTC,CASGQGIPSYEQYF
TRBV28,few,TRBJ2-5,-,TGTGCCAGCAGAGGGAGGCTAGCGGAGACCCAGTACTTC,CASRGRLAETQYF
TRBV29-1,few,TRBJ2-7,-,TGCAGCGTTTGGGGGTCCTACGAGCAGTACTTC,CSVWGSYEQYF
TRBV6-5,few,TRBJ2-7,TRBD1,TGTGCCAGTTCCTGGCAGGGGGCTTACGAGCAGTACTTC,CASSWQGAYEQYF
TRBV6-1,-,TRBJ2-3,TRBD2,TGTGCCAGCAGCCCCGGGACTAGCGGCACAGATACGCAGTATTTT,CASSPGTSGTDTQYF
TRBV14,-,TRBJ2-1,-,TGTGCCAGCAGCCCCCTACCGAGCTCCTACAATGAGCAGTTCTTC,CASSPLPSSYNEQFF
TRBV29-1,-,TRBJ2-5,-,TGCAGCGTTCATCGACAAGGGGCGGGGGAGACCCAGTACTTC,CSVHRQGAGETQYF
TRBV2,few,TRBJ2-3,-,TGTGCCAGCTGCCGGGACCAAGCCTTCACAGATACGCAGTATTTT,CASCRDQAFTDTQYF
TRBV24-1,-,TRBJ2-3,-,TGTGCCACCAGTGATCAAAGGACTATAACAGATACGCAGTATTTT,CATSDQRTITDTQYF
TRBV6-1,-,TRBJ2-2,-,TGTGCCAGCAATAGCAGGCCCACTGGGGAGCTGTTTTTT,CASNSRPTGELFF
TRBV12-3/TRBV12-4,-,TRBJ2-5,-,TGTGCCAGCAGTTCTGACAGCAGCCACCGGGAGACCCAGTACTTC,CASSSDSSHRETQYF
TRBV20-1,-,TRBJ2-5,TRBD2,TGCAGTGCTAGGCCTCAGACTAGCGTACAAGAGACCCAGTACTTC,CSARPQTSVQETQYF
TRBV7-9,-,TRBJ2-3,-,TGTGCCAGCGGATCGGTTGCGGGACGTCGGGGGAGTATTGAGTATTTT,CASGSVAGRRGSIEYF
TRBV3-1,-,TRBJ2-3,-,TGTGCCAGCAGCCAATCGCGGAGCACAGATACGCAGTATTTT,CASSQSRSTDTQYF
TRBV3-1,-,TRBJ2-7,TRBD1,TGTGCCAGCAGTTGGACAGGGGAAGACTACAAGCAGTACTTC,CASSWTGEDYKQYF
TRBV6-1,few,TRBJ2-1,-,TGTGCCACCTCGGGGTGGGGGCAGGTCAATGAGCAGTTCTTC,CATSGWGQVNEQFF
TRBV5-1,few,TRBJ2-3,-,TGCGCCAGCAGCTTGGCCGCGGGCTCAGATACGCAGTATTTT,CASSLAAGSDTQYF
TRBV5-6,few,TRBJ2-7,TRBD1,TGTGCCAGCTCTGCCGGGACAGACTTCTACGAGCAGTACTTC,CASSAGTDFYEQYF
TRBV14,few,TRBJ1-2,-,TGTGCCAGCAGCCCCCGTGGGTCGGCCGTTTATGGCTACACCTTC,CASSPRGSAVYGYTF
TRBV20-1,few,TRBJ1-4,TRBD1,TGCAGTGCTAGAGGACAGGGAGCAACTAATGAAAAACTGTTTTTT,CSARGQGATNEKLFF
TRBV29-1,-,TRBJ2-5,-,TGCAGCGCTTCCAGGGGCGTACAAGAGACCCAGTACTTC,CSASRGVQETQYF
TRBV7-9,-,TRBJ2-5,TRBD2,TGTGCCAGCAGCTTCTTGCGGGAGTGGGAGACCCAGTACTTC,CASSFLREWETQYF
TRBV11-3,-,TRBJ2-1,-,TGTGCCAGCAGCTTAGAGGACGACAATGAGCAGTTCTTC,CASSLEDDNEQFF
TRBV19,few,TRBJ2-1,-,TGTGCCAGTAGCCCGGCTGGGACGACCACACGCAATGAGCAGTTCTTC,CASSPAGTTTRNEQFF
TRBV7-2,few,TRBJ2-2,TRBD2,TGTGCCAGCAGCGTACTAGCGGGGGGATGGGAGCTGTTTTTT,CASSVLAGGWELFF
TRBV20-1,-,TRBJ2-1,TRBD1,TGCAGTGCTAGAGATCGAGGACAGGGTGGCTACAATGAGCAGTTCTTC,CSARDRGQGGYNEQFF
TRBV20-1,-,TRBJ2-2,-,TGCAGTGCCTCCCGGGCGGGGGCTGGCGGGCTGTTTTTT,CSASRAGAGGLFF